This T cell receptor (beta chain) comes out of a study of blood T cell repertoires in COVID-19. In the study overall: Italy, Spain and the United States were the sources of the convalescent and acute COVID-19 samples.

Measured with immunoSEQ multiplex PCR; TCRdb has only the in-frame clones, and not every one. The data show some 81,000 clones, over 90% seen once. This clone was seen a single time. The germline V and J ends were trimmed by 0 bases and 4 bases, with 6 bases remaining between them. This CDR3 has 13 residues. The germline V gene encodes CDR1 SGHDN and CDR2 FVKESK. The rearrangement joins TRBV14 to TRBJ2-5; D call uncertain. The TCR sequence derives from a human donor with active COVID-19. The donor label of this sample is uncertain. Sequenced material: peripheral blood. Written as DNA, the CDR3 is TGTGCCAGCAGCCAAGATCTCGGAGAGACCCAGTACTTC. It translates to CASSQDLGETQYF.